The rows below give T cell receptor beta chains drawn from one sample of a study of beta chain features in type 1 diabetes. The protocol was immunoSEQ multiplex PCR, while the TCRdb copy is restricted to in-frame clones and leaves out a portion. The sample shows 330,000 or so clones, 10% to 15% of them seen only once. Sequences were obtained from naive CD4+ T cells from blood. These receptors were obtained from a woman under 30 with type 1 diabetes. Both conserved end residues are part of each CDR3. Each record gives: J gene, clone size, V gene, D gene, CDR3 protein, CDR3 DNA. The D gene is left open where the match is weak. Clone size is given for some rows only: seen once, a few or many times, or a class if the clone is expanded.

>TRBJ2-5|few|TRBV19|TRBD2
CASTRSLAVVETQYF
TGTGCCAGTACCCGGTCGCTAGCGGTCGTCGAGACCCAGTACTTC
>TRBJ2-2|few|TRBV28|-
CASSFSPGELFF
TGTGCCAGCAGTTTTAGTCCCGGGGAGCTGTTTTTT
>TRBJ2-7|few|TRBV9|TRBD2
CASSVSGGEQYF
TGTGCCAGCAGCGTTTCGGGGGGCGAGCAGTACTTC
>TRBJ1-2|-|TRBV28|-
CASSTQTSEPFF
TGTGCCAGCAGTACCCAGACTAGTGAACCGTTCTTC
>TRBJ1-2|-|TRBV4-2|TRBD1
CASSQGGTGNYGYTF
TGTGCCAGCAGCCAAGGAGGGACAGGGAACTATGGCTACACCTTC
>TRBJ2-1|-|TRBV27|-
CASSLGQYNEQFF
TGTGCCAGCAGTTTAGGGCAGTACAATGAGCAGTTCTTC
>TRBJ1-3|-|TRBV7-9|-
CASSPQNTIYF
TGTGCCAGCAGCCCACAAAACACCATATATTTT
>TRBJ2-5|few|TRBV4-1|TRBD1
CASSQPRDRGREQYF
TGCGCCAGCAGCCAACCCCGGGACAGGGGGAGGGAGCAGTACTTC
>TRBJ1-1|-|TRBV29-1|-
CSVESRMNTEAFF
TGCAGCGTTGAGAGCAGGATGAACACTGAAGCTTTCTTT
>TRBJ2-2|-|TRBV30|TRBD2
CAWSVAGPTGELFF
TGTGCCTGGAGTGTAGCGGGACCGACCGGGGAGCTGTTTTTT
>TRBJ2-5|few|TRBV7-7|TRBD1
CASSLGTGRQETQYF
TGTGCTAGCAGCTTAGGGACAGGACGCCAAGAGACCCAGTACTTC
>TRBJ1-4|few|TRBV30|-
CAWRERTTNEKLFF
TGTGCCTGGCGGGAGAGGACAACTAATGAAAAACTGTTTTTT
>TRBJ2-1|few|TRBV29-1|-
CSVGKRLASNEQFF
TGCAGCGTTGGGAAAAGGCTAGCATCCAATGAGCAGTTCTTC
>TRBJ2-1|-|TRBV4-2|-
CASSQDSRNEQFF
TGTGCCAGCAGCCAAGATTCCCGCAATGAGCAGTTCTTC
>TRBJ2-5|few|TRBV29-1|TRBD1
CSLRQGGETQYF
TGCAGCCTACGACAGGGCGGAGAGACCCAGTACTTC
>TRBJ2-3|few|TRBV5-4|TRBD1
CASSLGDSADTQYF
TGTGCCAGCAGCTTGGGGGACAGTGCAGATACGCAGTATTTT
>TRBJ2-7|-|TRBV4-2|-
CASSQVETGNYEQYF
TGTGCCAGCAGCCAAGTAGAAACAGGGAACTACGAGCAGTACTTC
>TRBJ2-5|few|TRBV5-4|-
CASSPQVGQETQYF
TGTGCCAGCAGCCCCCAGGTGGGCCAAGAGACCCAGTACTTC
>TRBJ1-5|-|TRBV7-2|TRBD1
CASSSDRANQPQHF
TGTGCCAGCAGCTCCGACAGGGCCAATCAGCCCCAGCATTTT